This TCR beta chain was recorded in a study of T-cell reconstitution after alpha-beta-depleted transplantation in children. Trimming stripped 5 bases from V and 3 bases from J, with 8 bases between. The CDR3 has 13 amino acids. The germline CDR1 and CDR2 sequences are SGHTA and FQGNSA. This clonotype has a count of ten or more. The authors prepared the TCRbeta library with unique molecular identifiers. TCRdb analysed the PCR reads with MiXCR anew, one entry per CDR3 protein. The profile shows about 610,000 distinct CDR3 sequences, over 9.5% of them singletons. This receptor was taken from a human donor who donated a stem cell graft to a child with acute myeloid leukemia. This chain connects TRBV7-2 to TRBJ1-5; D is unclear. This specimen was PBMCs from the stem cell graft donor, taken from the stem cell graft. The CDR3 DNA reads TGTGCCAGCAGCCCCGGAGACAATCAGCCCCAGCATTTT. Translation: CASSPGDNQPQHF.